This T cell receptor beta chain was recorded in a study of cytomegalovirus exposure and HLA in healthy donors. Whole-study context: The same platform was used for the 110 or so validation repertoires as for the roughly 660 first-cohort repertoires, as reported in a later analysis.

Method: immunoSEQ multiplex PCR; TCRdb's copy keeps in-frame clones and lacks some. The table records over 200,000 clones, approximately 87% of them present only once. V shed 1 base and J shed 9 bases, with 9 bases lying between them. The length of the CDR3 is 13 residues. CDR1 LNHNV and CDR2 YYDKDF come from the germline V gene (reference sequence). Notes on this clone: The antigen remains undetermined.

General study points: Under in vitro conditions, three CMV-associated chains were confirmed as specific for CMV antigens. The study flagged approximately 180 TCR beta chains as cytomegalovirus-associated. Diagnosis of cytomegalovirus status made by the classifier reportedly showed high specificity and sensitivity.

The receptor's source is a woman between 18 and 29 years old in good health and CMV-seronegative. V gene TRBV15 combines with J gene TRBJ2-2; D gene uncertain. Sequenced sample: PBMCs. DNA of the CDR3: TGTGCCACCAGCAGAGTAACTGGGCGGGAGCTGTTTTTT. As protein: CATSRVTGRELFF. Using reference TRBV15 and TRBJ2-2 for the parts outside the CDR3, the full variable domain is DAMVIQNPRYQVTQFGKPVTLSCSQTLNHNVMYWYQQKSSQAPKLLFHYYDKDFNNEADTPDNFQSRRPNTSFCFLDIRSPGLGDTAMYLCATSRVTGRELFFGEGSRLTVL.